This paragraph reports one TCR beta chain. At one boundary the junction diverges from the germline segment, which might be a read error. The data are from a study of blood T cell repertoires in COVID-19. Study context: Sites in the United States, Italy and Spain provided acute and convalescent COVID-19 samples. T cells, B-cell-depleted T cells, or PBMCs provided the cDNA or gDNA that served as material.

Original processing methods: Estimation of nucleated cell counts relied on the amplification of reference gene primers. Profiled with immunoSEQ multiplex PCR; TCRdb holds only in-frame clones, not every one. Clone size and V and J calls were adopted from that table, with D and trimming inferred from the DNA. The sample comprises around 250,000 clones, approximately 85% of which are singletons, and 0.65% to 0.8% rests with the top ten. CDR1 and CDR2 from the germline V gene are MGHRA and YSYEKL. The CDR3 loop spans 15 amino acids. The chain recombines TRBV4-1 with TRBJ2-3, with D possibly matching TRBD2 (6 bases). The receptor's source is a human donor in a cohort sampled during active COVID-19. The source material was peripheral blood. CDR3 sequence (DNA): TGCGCCAGCAGCCAAGAGGAGCCCTCTAGCAGGCCTCGGGGGTTT. Translated, it gives CASSQEEPSSRPRGF.